The TCR beta chain described here comes from a study of Ad26.COV2.S vaccination and SARS-CoV-2 variants. Method: immunoSEQ multiplex PCR; TCRdb's copy keeps in-frame clones and lacks some. The table records 400,000 to 450,000 clones, 92% of them present only once. V lost 3 bases and J 3 bases, leaving 5 bases between the germline ends. From germline, CDR1 is MNHEY and CDR2 SMNVEV (reference sequence). The CDR3 contains 13 residues. Details on this clone: As yet, its antigen is unknown.

General study findings and limits: Comparable non-spike TCR breadth was observed in vaccine and placebo recipients. Placebo recipients showed lower spike-specific TCR breadth than vaccinees. In TCR breadth and depth analyses, total T cell responses may have been underestimated.

Treatment of the sample: around 19 received Ad26.COV2.S at low or high dose, single or two shots; roughly five received placebo; per-sample allocation not given. Day 63 following the first vaccine or placebo injection was when the samples were taken. Vaccination employed an Ad26 vector expressing the Wuhan-strain SARS-CoV-2 spike. This receptor was identified in a person aged 18-65 years who received the Ad26.COV2.S COVID-19 vaccine or a placebo. The chain has TRBV27 and TRBJ1-4; D is uncertain. Source: peripheral blood, taken in a trial of Ad26.COV2.S vaccine versus placebo. The CDR3: CASSFFANEKLFF. The CDR3 nucleotides are TGTGCCAGCAGTTTTTTCGCTAATGAAAAACTGTTTTTT. Using reference TRBV27 and TRBJ1-4 for the parts outside the CDR3, the full variable domain is EAQVTQNPRYLITVTGKKLTVTCSQNMNHEYMSWYRQDPGLGLRQIYYSMNVEVTDKGDVPEGYKVSRKEKRNFPLILESPSPNQTSLYFCASSFFANEKLFFGSGTQLSVL.